Following are 30 T cell receptor beta chains from one sample sequenced in a study of T cells in women clearing cervical HPV infection. Repertoires were generated with immunoSEQ multiplex PCR, while TCRdb's copy carries only in-frame clones and drops some. Its listing shows about 19,000 clones. The sample taken for sequencing was blood buffy coat. These receptors all stem from a woman between 18 and 69 years old with a cervical HPV16 infection that either progressed to CIN3+ or cleared (not recorded which).

Concerning this clone itself: The read gets to within 3 residues of the CDR3 end, and the germline J gene fills in the rest. The chain uses TRBV5-1 and TRBJ2-5, with 10 bases matching TRBD2. CDR1 is SGHRS and CDR2 is YFSETQ in the germline V gene. The CDR3 is made up of 15 amino acids. After removal of 6 bases from V and 3 bases from J, the junction contained 8 bases not matched to a gene. This chain's CDR3 is CASTLSSGGEETQYF. CDR3 DNA, as far as it was read: TGCGCCAGCACCCTATCTAGCGGGGGAGAAGAGACC.

Remarks on this clone: The read falls 3 residues short of the CDR3 end, and the missing part is taken from the germline J gene. The rearrangement links TRBV2 to TRBJ1-2; D is uncertain. The germline V gene has CDR1 SNHLY and CDR2 FYNNEI. The CDR3 spans 13 residues. The DNA read from the CDR3 is TGTGCCAGCAGTGAAAGGGTTTCTCACGGC. As protein: CASSERVSHG. The CDR3 as a whole reads CASSERVSHGYTF.

Regarding this clone: The read falls 3 residues short of the CDR3 end, and the missing part is taken from the germline J gene. The chain employs TRBV20-1 and TRBJ1-4; TRBD1 is a possible D gene (6 bases). V dropped 0 bases and J dropped 9 bases, with 23 bases sitting between them. The germline CDR1 and CDR2 sequences are DFQATT and SNEGSKA (reference sequence). The CDR3 loop spans 17 amino acids. CDR3 DNA, as far as it was read: TGCAGTGCTAGAGAAAGGGGGTCCGGGACCGCGGTCCAAAAA. It codes for CSARERGSGTAVQK. The entire CDR3 is CSARERGSGTAVQKLFF.

Turning to this clone: The read finishes 3 residues shy of the CDR3 end, and the germline J gene is used to complete it. This rearrangement joins TRBV19 to TRBJ1-1, with 7 bases identical to TRBD1. The CDR3 sequence is 18 residues long. Germline V gene lookup returns CDR1 LNHDA and CDR2 SQIVND (reference sequence). The J segment lost 0 bases and the V segment lost 5 bases, leaving 15 bases of the junction unmatched. The CDR3 DNA, read in part, is TGTGCCAGTAGTCTGTACCGGGACAGCGATTTTATGAACACTGAA. Translating gives CASSLYRDSDFMNTE. The CDR3 in full is CASSLYRDSDFMNTEAFF.

On this clone itself: Sequencing ends 3 residues short of the CDR3 end; the germline J gene provides the rest. This chain connects TRBV6-4 to TRBJ1-6; unclear D gene. This CDR3 comprises 19 residues. Between the trimmed V and J ends, which lost 2 bases and 5 bases, there was a span of 22 bases. Germline V lookup: CDR1 MRHNA, CDR2 SNTAGT. Incomplete CDR3 DNA: TGTGCCAGCAGTGACGACCCGCTCCTGACACTTTCACATAATTCACCC. Its translation: CASSDDPLLTLSHNSP. The whole CDR3 reads CASSDDPLLTLSHNSPLHF.

As regards this clone: The read ends 3 residues before the CDR3 terminus; that terminus is restored from the germline J gene. The rearrangement links TRBV29-1 to TRBJ1-1, with 8 bases aligning to TRBD1. Germline values: CDR1 SQVTM, CDR2 ANQGSEA. CDR3 length equals 11 residues. The CDR3: CSVGVTGVAFF. CDR3 bases read: TGCAGCGTTGGGGTGACAGGGGTA.

With regard to this clone: Coverage ceases 3 residues before the CDR3 finishes, and the germline J gene fills in the end. The chain couples TRBV4-1 to TRBJ1-4; tentative D call: TRBD1 (6 bases). Germline assignment: CDR1 MGHRA and CDR2 YSYEKL. V dropped 4 bases and J dropped 4 bases, with 16 bases sitting between them. The CDR3 has 16 residues. CDR3 residues: CASSPRVAGVNEKLFF. Partial CDR3 DNA: TGCGCCAGCAGCCCGAGGGTGGCAGGGGTTAATGAAAAA.

As concerns this clone: The read halts 3 residues ahead of the CDR3 end, with the missing end drawn from the germline J gene. This chain uses TRBV2 with TRBJ1-5, with D possibly TRBD1 on 6 matching bases. This CDR3 is built from 14 residues. The V end lost 4 bases, the J end lost 6 bases, and 13 bases lay between the germline ends. CDR1 and CDR2 from the germline V gene are SNHLY and FYNNEI. The CDR3 DNA, read in part, is TGTGCCAGCAGTGGAAGGGGGGGCGGTCAGCCC. It yields the protein CASSGRGGGQP. The full CDR3 sequence reads CASSGRGGGQPQHF. The full variable domain, completed using reference TRBV2 and TRBJ1-5, is EPEVTQTPSHQVTQMGQEVILRCVPISNHLYFYWYRQILGQKVEFLVSFYNNEISEKSEIFDDQFSVERPDGSNFTLKIRSTKLEDSAMYFCASSGRGGGQPQHFGDGTRLSIL.

A word on this clone: The read is 3 residues too short to cover the CDR3 end, so that end is filled in from the germline J gene. V usage is TRBV5-4 and J usage is TRBJ1-1; possibly TRBD1 for D (5 bases). The V gene lost 4 bases and the J gene lost 4 bases, with 17 bases spanning the gap. This CDR3 is 15 amino acids long. The germline V gene encodes CDR1 SGHNT and CDR2 YYREEE (reference sequence). The CDR3 DNA, read in part, is TGTGCCAGCAGCCCCACTACCCTCCAGGGCACTGAA. Amino acid sequence: CASSPTTLQGTE. The complete CDR3 reads CASSPTTLQGTEAFF. Filled out from reference TRBV5-4 and TRBJ1-1, the complete variable domain reads ETGVTQSPTHLIKTRGQQVTLRCSSQSGHNTVSWYQQALGQGPQFIFQYYREEENGRGNFPPRFSGLQFPNYSSELNVNALELDDSALYLCASSPTTLQGTEAFFGQGTRLTVV.

Measured by frequency, this clone is medium-sized. The CDR3 is cut off 3 residues early in the read; its end comes from the germline J gene. The V and J genes are TRBV20-1 and TRBJ2-3; D gene unclear. This CDR3 comprises 14 residues. Trimming cost V 3 bases and J 0 bases, with 10 bases left between them. Germline V gene sequence: CDR1 DFQATT, CDR2 SNEGSKA (reference sequence). The CDR3 loop is CSASSGYSTDTQYF. CDR3 DNA (partial): TGCAGTGCTAGTTCAGGCTATAGCACAGATACG.

Points on this clone: The CDR3 end falls 3 residues outside the read, so it is completed with the germline J gene. The chain carries TRBV4-1 and TRBJ2-3; 8 bases align to TRBD2. From germline, CDR1 is MGHRA and CDR2 YSYEKL. The CDR3 length is 16 residues. V was clipped by 0 bases and J by 4 bases; unmatched bases: 6. This CDR3 is CASSQDYSGGADTQYF. CDR3 DNA (partial): TGCGCCAGCAGCCAAGATTACAGCGGGGGAGCAGATACG.

As to this clone: The missing CDR3 end, 3 residues past where the read stops, is filled in from the germline J gene. The V and J genes are TRBV18 and TRBJ2-7; 11 positions match TRBD1. CDR3 size: 15 residues. J gave up 6 bases and V 1 base, and 5 bases lay outside the gene matches. The germline gives CDR1 KGHSH, CDR2 LQKENI. The CDR3 reads CASSPRTGTGGEQYF. The part of the CDR3 DNA that was read is TGTGCCAGCTCACCACGAACCGGGACAGGGGGCGAG.

Turning to this clone: The CDR3 goes on 3 residues after the read ends, and that part is filled in from the germline J gene. This rearrangement joins TRBV4-1 to TRBJ1-4; 7 positions match TRBD1. V shed 5 bases, J shed 2 bases, and the junction held 8 bases outside the gene matches. Germline loops: CDR1 MGHRA, CDR2 YSYEKL. This CDR3 is 16 amino acids long. The DNA read from the CDR3 is TGCGCCAGCAGCGCACGGGACAGCGTCACTAATGAAAAA. It translates to CASSARDSVTNEK. The full CDR3 protein reads CASSARDSVTNEKLFF.

Comment on this clone: The read terminates 3 residues before the CDR3 end, so the remaining end is supplied by the germline J gene. The rearrangement uses TRBV7-2 and TRBJ2-7; possible D gene TRBD1, 7 bases. Germline V lookup: CDR1 SGHTA, CDR2 FQGNSA. Trimming shortened V by 2 bases and J by 2 bases, and 13 bases separated the two germline ends. The CDR3 spans 15 residues. The part of the CDR3 DNA that was read is TGTGCCAGCAGCTTAAAGGGGGCGGGGCCCTACGAG. This codes for CASSLKGAGPYE. The CDR3, in full, reads CASSLKGAGPYEQYF.

CDR3 protein: CASSFSGGAGETQYF. CDR3 bases read: TGTGCCAGCAGCTTTAGCGGGGGCGCCGGGGAGACC. This sequence joins TRBV7-3 and TRBJ2-5; the match to TRBD2 covers 9 bases. The read falls 3 residues short of the CDR3 end, and the missing part is taken from the germline J gene. This CDR3 spans 15 amino acids. After removal of 3 bases from V and 5 bases from J, the junction contained 7 bases not matched to a gene. Germline CDR1 is SGHTA and CDR2 is FQGTGA. The entire variable domain, with the rest obtained from reference TRBV7-3 and TRBJ2-5, is as follows: GAGVSQTPSNKVTEKGKYVELRCDPISGHTALYWYRQSLGQGPEFLIYFQGTGAADDSGLPNDRFFAVRPEGSVSTLKIQRTERGDSAVYLCASSFSGGAGETQYFGPGTRLLVL.

Concerning this clone itself: The sequenced fragment ends 3 residues before the CDR3 boundary, so the rest is inferred from the germline J gene. The rearrangement links TRBV6-4 to TRBJ2-1, with TRBD2 matching 9 bases. The length of the CDR3 is 16 residues. V shed 6 bases and J 6 bases; nucleotides not matched to a gene: 12. Germline values: CDR1 MRHNA, CDR2 SNTAGT. The CDR3 protein is CASRRTGTSHRNEQFF. CDR3 DNA (partial): TGTGCCAGCAGACGAACCGGGACTAGCCACCGCAATGAG.

The CDR3 region is CATQETSEETQYF. The sequenced CDR3 bases are TGTGCCACCCAAGAAACTAGCGAAGAGACC. This chain connects TRBV2 to TRBJ2-5; 7 nucleotides match TRBD2. The read halts 3 residues ahead of the CDR3 end, with the missing end drawn from the germline J gene. This CDR3 spans 13 amino acids. The germline CDR1 and CDR2 sequences are SNHLY and FYNNEI. With 10 bases clipped from V and 3 bases from J, the junction kept 8 bases outside the gene matches.

A remark on this clone: From the germline J gene comes the end of the CDR3, since the read stops 3 residues before it. This chain uses TRBV5-6 with TRBJ2-1; D uncertain. V was clipped by 5 bases and J by 2 bases, with 11 bases between them. Germline CDR1 SGHDT, CDR2 YYEEEE. This CDR3 has 14 residues. CDR3: CASSNLAAYNEQFF. CDR3 DNA, as far as it was read: TGTGCCAGCAGTAATCTGGCGGCCTACAATGAG.

On this clone itself: The read ends 3 residues early relative to the CDR3; the germline J gene fills the gap. The chain combines TRBV5-1 with TRBJ1-1; the match to TRBD1 covers 11 bases. After removal of 0 bases from V and 5 bases from J, the junction contained 3 bases not matched to a gene. CDR1 SGHRS and CDR2 YFSETQ come from the germline V gene. The CDR3 totals 15 residues. CDR3 DNA, as far as it was read: TGCGCCAGCAGCTTGGGGACAGGGGGCAATACTGAA. As protein: CASSLGTGGNTE. The full CDR3 sequence reads CASSLGTGGNTEAFF. Using reference TRBV5-1 and TRBJ1-1 for the parts outside the CDR3, the full variable domain is KAGVTQTPRYLIKTRGQQVTLSCSPISGHRSVSWYQQTPGQGLQFLFEYFSETQRNKGNFPGRFSGRQFSNSRSEMNVSTLELGDSALYLCASSLGTGGNTEAFFGQGTRLTVV.

On this clone: The missing CDR3 end, 3 residues past where the read stops, is filled in from the germline J gene. The rearrangement joins TRBV5-4 to TRBJ2-1, with TRBD2 matching over 10 bases. The V and J ends lost 2 bases and 8 bases, in that order; junction bases with no gene match: 4. This CDR3 comprises 14 residues. CDR1 and CDR2 from the germline V gene are SGHNT and YYREEE (reference sequence). The DNA read from the CDR3 is TGTGCCAGCAGCTTAGCGGGGGGGCTTCATGAG. Encoded protein: CASSLAGGLHE. The full CDR3 reads CASSLAGGLHEQFF.

Remarks on this clone: Coverage ceases 3 residues before the CDR3 finishes, and the germline J gene fills in the end. The chain combines TRBV2 with TRBJ2-7; tentative D call: TRBD1 (5 bases). Deletions cut 5 bases from V and 5 bases from J, with 13 bases between. CDR3 length: 13 amino acids. Germline loops: CDR1 SNHLY, CDR2 FYNNEI. The CDR3 protein is CASSLQGSNEQYF. The covered CDR3 bases are TGTGCCAGCAGTCTTCAGGGTTCGAACGAG.

About this clone: The CDR3 end falls 3 residues outside the read, so it is completed with the germline J gene. The rearrangement joins TRBV30 to TRBJ1-6; tentatively, D is TRBD1 (6 bases). V was trimmed by 1 base and J by 4 bases, leaving 14 bases between them. The germline CDR1 and CDR2 sequences are GTSNPN and SVGIG (reference sequence). CDR3 size: 16 residues. The sequenced part of the CDR3 DNA is TGTGCCTGGAGTGCCCGGACAGCCCCATATAATTCACCC. It is translated as CAWSARTAPYNSP. The entire CDR3 protein is CAWSARTAPYNSPLHF.

Notes on this clone: The observed sequence ends 3 residues before the CDR3 terminus, with the missing tail filled in from the germline J gene. The J gene is TRBJ2-1, the V gene TRBV30, with a weak D call TRBD1 (6 bases). Germline V CDR1 and CDR2: GTSNPN, SVGIG (reference sequence). Trimming cost V 2 bases and J 8 bases, with 10 bases left between them. The length of the CDR3 is 12 residues. The sequenced CDR3 bases are TGTGCCTGGAGTTTCAGGGGTGATGAG. This translates into CAWSFRGDE. The full CDR3 reads CAWSFRGDEQFF.

CDR3 bases read: TGCAGTGCTAGGCAGGGGGGAACTGAA. It codes for CSARQGGTE. The full CDR3 is CSARQGGTEAFF. V usage is TRBV20-1 and J usage is TRBJ1-1, with 7 bases aligning to TRBD1. The read is 3 residues too short to cover the CDR3 end, so that end is filled in from the germline J gene. Germline V lookup: CDR1 DFQATT, CDR2 SNEGSKA (reference sequence). This CDR3 is built from 12 residues. V trimming: 3 bases; J trimming: 5 bases; junction bases outside the gene matches: 3.

A note on this clone: The read is 3 residues too short to cover the CDR3 end, so that end is filled in from the germline J gene. This chain links TRBV5-1 with TRBJ1-1, with unresolved D. Germline V gene lookup returns CDR1 SGHRS and CDR2 YFSETQ. Trimming left V 3 bases short and J 4 bases short, with 13 bases between. The CDR3 sequence is 14 residues long. The CDR3 loop is CASSSSPTTTEAFF. Incomplete CDR3 DNA: TGCGCCAGCAGCTCGTCCCCGACTACCACTGAA.

In the case of this clone: The read ends 3 residues before the CDR3 terminus; that terminus is restored from the germline J gene. The gene calls are TRBV7-9 and TRBJ2-2; possible D gene TRBD1, 6 bases. In germline, CDR1 is SEHNR, CDR2 FQNEAQ (reference sequence). Trimming stripped 3 bases from V and 4 bases from J, with 9 bases between. The CDR3 length is 14 residues. The CDR3 spells CASSLRGSTGELFF. The part of the CDR3 DNA that was read is TGTGCCAGCAGCTTGAGGGGGAGCACCGGGGAG. The variable domain in full, with the rest retrieved from reference TRBV7-9 and TRBJ2-2, is DTGVSQNPRHKITKRGQNVTFRCDPISEHNRLYWYRQTLGQGPEFLTYFQNEAQLEKSRLLSDRFSAERPKGSFSTLEIQRTEQGDSAMYLCASSLRGSTGELFFGEGSRLTVL.

Details on this clone: Read coverage stops 3 residues before the CDR3 terminus; the germline J gene supplies the remainder. The genes are TRBV2 and TRBJ2-3; 10 bases are shared with TRBD2. CDR3 size: 16 residues. V shed 3 bases and J 4 bases; nucleotides not matched to a gene: 7. CDR1 is SNHLY, CDR2 FYNNEI, per germline. The sequenced CDR3 bases are TGTGCCAGCAGTGATTCCCCTAGCGGGGGTGCAGATACG. This codes for CASSDSPSGGADT. The full CDR3 protein is CASSDSPSGGADTQYF.

On this clone itself: The DNA ends 3 residues before the CDR3 does, and the rest of the CDR3 is filled in from the germline J gene. The rearrangement links TRBV5-1 to TRBJ2-5; 8 nucleotides agree with TRBD2. Looked up from germline, CDR1 is SGHRS and CDR2 is YFSETQ. Trimming took 0 bases from V and 2 from J; bases not matched to a gene: 9. This CDR3 is 17 amino acids long. The CDR3 DNA, read in part, is TGCGCCAGCAGCTTGGAGGTAGCGGGGCTAAGTCAAGAGACC. Its protein is CASSLEVAGLSQET. The entire CDR3 protein is CASSLEVAGLSQETQYF.

Comments on this clone: The read comes to an end 3 residues before the CDR3 does, leaving the germline J gene to fill in the end. The V gene is TRBV7-2, the J gene TRBJ1-3, with D possibly TRBD1 on 5 matching bases. CDR1 and CDR2 from the germline V gene are SGHTA and FQGNSA. The V end lost 2 bases, the J end lost 4 bases, and 12 bases lay between the germline ends. The length of the CDR3 is 15 residues. CDR3 DNA (partial): TGTGCCAGCAGCTTAATGGGGGGTGGCGGAAACACC. Its translation: CASSLMGGGGNT. The whole CDR3 protein reads CASSLMGGGGNTIYF.

Regarding this clone: The read falls 3 residues short of the CDR3 end, and the missing part is taken from the germline J gene. The chain carries TRBV19 and TRBJ2-2; 7 bases line up with TRBD2. The ends lost 7 bases at V and 7 bases at J; junction bases unmatched: 15. The CDR3 extends over 16 amino acids. The germline CDR1 and CDR2 sequences are LNHDA and SQIVND (reference sequence). This chain's CDR3 is CASTDSPRGTYGELFF. CDR3 DNA (partial): TGTGCCAGTACTGATAGCCCGCGGGGGACCTACGGGGAG.